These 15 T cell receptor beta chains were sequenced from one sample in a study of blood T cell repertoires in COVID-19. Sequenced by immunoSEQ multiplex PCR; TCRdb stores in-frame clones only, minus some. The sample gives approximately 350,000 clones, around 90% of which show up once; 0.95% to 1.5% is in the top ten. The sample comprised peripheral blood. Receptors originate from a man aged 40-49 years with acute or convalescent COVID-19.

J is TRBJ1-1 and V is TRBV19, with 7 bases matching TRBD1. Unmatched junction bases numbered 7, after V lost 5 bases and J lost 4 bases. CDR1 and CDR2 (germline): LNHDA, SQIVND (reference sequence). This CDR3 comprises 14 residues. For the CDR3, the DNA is TGTGCCAGTAGTGCTTTTACAGGGGTCACTGAAGCTTTCTTT. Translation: CASSAFTGVTEAFF.

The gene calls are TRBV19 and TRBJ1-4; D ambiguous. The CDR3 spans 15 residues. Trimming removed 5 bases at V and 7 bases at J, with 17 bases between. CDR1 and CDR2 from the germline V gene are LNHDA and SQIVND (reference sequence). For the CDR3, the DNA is TGTGCCAGTAGTGGGGAGAACTACTCCGCTGAAAAACTGTTTTTT. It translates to CASSGENYSAEKLFF.

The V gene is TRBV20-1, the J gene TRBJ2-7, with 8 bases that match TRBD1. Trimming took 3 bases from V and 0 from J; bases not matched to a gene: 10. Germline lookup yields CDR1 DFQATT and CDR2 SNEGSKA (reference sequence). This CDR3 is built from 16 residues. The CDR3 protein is CSASLAPGQGSYEQYF. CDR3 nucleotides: TGCAGTGCTAGTCTGGCCCCCGGACAGGGCTCCTACGAGCAGTACTTC.

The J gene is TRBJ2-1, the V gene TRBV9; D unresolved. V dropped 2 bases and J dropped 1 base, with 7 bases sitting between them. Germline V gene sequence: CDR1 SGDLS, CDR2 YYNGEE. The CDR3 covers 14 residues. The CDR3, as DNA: TGTGCCAGCAGCGTTCCCACTTCCTACAATGAGCAGTTCTTC. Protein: CASSVPTSYNEQFF.

CDR3 coding DNA: TGTGCCAGCTCACCGACTAGCGCGAGCACAGATACGCAGTATTTT. Amino acid sequence: CASSPTSASTDTQYF. The rearrangement uses TRBV18 and TRBJ2-3, with 8 bases that match TRBD2. The CDR3 loop spans 15 amino acids. Germline V lookup: CDR1 KGHSH, CDR2 LQKENI. With 3 bases clipped from V and 0 bases from J, the junction kept 2 bases outside the gene matches.

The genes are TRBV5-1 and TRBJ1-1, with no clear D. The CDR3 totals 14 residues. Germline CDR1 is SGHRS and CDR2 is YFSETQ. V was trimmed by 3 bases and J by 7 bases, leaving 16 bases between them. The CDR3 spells CASSSGPASVEAFF. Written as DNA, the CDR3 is TGCGCCAGCAGCTCTGGCCCGGCGAGCGTTGAAGCTTTCTTT.

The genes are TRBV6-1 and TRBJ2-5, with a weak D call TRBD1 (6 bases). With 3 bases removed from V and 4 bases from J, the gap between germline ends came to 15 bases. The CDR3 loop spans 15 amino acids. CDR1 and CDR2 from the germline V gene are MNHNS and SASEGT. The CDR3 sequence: CASSETTGLGETQYF. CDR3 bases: TGTGCCAGCAGTGAGACCACAGGGCTCGGAGAGACCCAGTACTTC.

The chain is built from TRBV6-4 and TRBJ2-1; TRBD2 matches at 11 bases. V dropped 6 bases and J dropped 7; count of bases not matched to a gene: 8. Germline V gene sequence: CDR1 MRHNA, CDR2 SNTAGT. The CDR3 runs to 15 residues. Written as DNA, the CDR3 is TGTGCCAGCAGCAGGACTAGCGGGCGGGCGAATGAGCAGTTCTTC. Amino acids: CASSRTSGRANEQFF.

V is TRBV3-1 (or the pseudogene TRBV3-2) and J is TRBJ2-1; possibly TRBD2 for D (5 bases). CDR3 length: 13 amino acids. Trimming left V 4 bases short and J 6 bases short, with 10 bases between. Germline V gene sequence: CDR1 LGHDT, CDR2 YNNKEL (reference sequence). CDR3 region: CASSLGLSNEQFF. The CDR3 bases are TGTGCCAGCAGCCTCGGACTGAGCAATGAGCAGTTCTTC.

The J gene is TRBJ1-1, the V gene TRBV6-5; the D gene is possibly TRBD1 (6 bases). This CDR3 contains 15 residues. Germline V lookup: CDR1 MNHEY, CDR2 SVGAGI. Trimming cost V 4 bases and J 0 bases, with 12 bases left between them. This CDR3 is CASSFRTDLNTEAFF. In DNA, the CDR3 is TGTGCCAGCAGTTTCCGGACAGACCTGAACACTGAAGCTTTCTTT.

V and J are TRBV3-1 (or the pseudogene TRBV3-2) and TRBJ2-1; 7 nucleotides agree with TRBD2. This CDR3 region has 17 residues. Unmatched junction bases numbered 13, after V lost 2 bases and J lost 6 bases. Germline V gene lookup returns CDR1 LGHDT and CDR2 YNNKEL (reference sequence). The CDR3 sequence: CASSQFSSGGSPNEQFF. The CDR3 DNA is TGTGCCAGCAGCCAATTCTCTAGCGGCGGATCCCCCAATGAGCAGTTCTTC.

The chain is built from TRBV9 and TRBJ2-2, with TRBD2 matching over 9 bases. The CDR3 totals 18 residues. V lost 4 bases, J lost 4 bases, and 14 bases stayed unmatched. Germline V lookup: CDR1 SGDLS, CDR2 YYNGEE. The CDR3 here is CASSPGLARPSGTGELFF. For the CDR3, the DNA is TGTGCCAGCAGCCCCGGACTAGCGAGACCTTCAGGCACCGGGGAGCTGTTTTTT.

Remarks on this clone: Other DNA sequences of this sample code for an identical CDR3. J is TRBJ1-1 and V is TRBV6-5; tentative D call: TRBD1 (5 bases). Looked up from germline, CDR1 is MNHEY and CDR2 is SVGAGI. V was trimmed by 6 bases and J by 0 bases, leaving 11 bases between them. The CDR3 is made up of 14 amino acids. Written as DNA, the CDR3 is TGTGCCAGCAGCCCGCAAGGGGTGAACACTGAAGCTTTCTTT. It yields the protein CASSPQGVNTEAFF.

This CDR3 is CASSLNLYEQYF. The DNA for the CDR3 is TGTGCCAGCAGCTTAAATCTCTACGAGCAGTACTTC. The gene calls are TRBV7-9 and TRBJ2-7; D gene ambiguous. The CDR3 contains 12 residues. V was shortened by 2 bases and J by 3 bases, with 5 bases between the two germline ends. CDR1 and CDR2 from the germline V gene are SEHNR and FQNEAQ (reference sequence).

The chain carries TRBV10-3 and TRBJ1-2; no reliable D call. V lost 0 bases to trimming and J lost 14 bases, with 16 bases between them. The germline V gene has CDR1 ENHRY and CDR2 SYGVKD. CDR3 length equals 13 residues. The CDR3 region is CAISESRAVTLTF. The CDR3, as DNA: TGTGCCATCAGTGAGTCTCGCGCTGTCACCCTGACCTTC.